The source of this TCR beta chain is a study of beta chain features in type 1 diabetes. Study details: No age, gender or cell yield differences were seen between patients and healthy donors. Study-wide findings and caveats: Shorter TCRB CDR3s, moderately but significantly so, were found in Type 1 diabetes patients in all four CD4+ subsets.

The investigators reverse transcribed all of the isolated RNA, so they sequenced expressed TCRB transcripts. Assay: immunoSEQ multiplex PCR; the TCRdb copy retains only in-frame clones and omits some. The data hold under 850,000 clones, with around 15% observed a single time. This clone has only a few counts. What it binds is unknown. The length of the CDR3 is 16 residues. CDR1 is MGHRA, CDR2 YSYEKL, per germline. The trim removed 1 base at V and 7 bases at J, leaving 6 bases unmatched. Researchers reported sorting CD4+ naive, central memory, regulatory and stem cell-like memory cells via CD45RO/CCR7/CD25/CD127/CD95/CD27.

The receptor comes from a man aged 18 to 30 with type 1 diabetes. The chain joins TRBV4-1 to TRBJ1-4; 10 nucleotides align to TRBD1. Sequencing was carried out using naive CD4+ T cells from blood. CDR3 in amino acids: CASSQGGQGGGEKLFF. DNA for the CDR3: TGCGCCAGCAGCCAAGGAGGACAGGGGGGTGGTGAAAAACTGTTTTTT.